The 25 T cell receptor beta chains presented below share a single source sample, sequenced in a study of T cells in Graves' hyperthyroidism and ophthalmopathy. What was amplified from RNA transcripts were TCR beta CDR3 regions. A first-round RT-PCR of the TCR CDR3 used the HTBI primer set. TCRdb fed the multiplex PCR reads into MiXCR, producing one record per CDR3 protein. The table lists around 480,000 distinct CDR3 sequences, around 14% of them singletons, with roughly 17% in the top ten. The source material was blood. The source is a woman between 18 and 30 years old with Graves' hyperthyroidism.

This clonotype was found many times. The V gene is TRBV2, the J gene TRBJ2-5, with D perhaps TRBD2 (6 bases). Germline assignment: CDR1 SNHLY and CDR2 FYNNEI. The CDR3 contains 13 residues. V lost 4 bases and J lost 5, with 11 bases in between. The CDR3 loop reads CASSVSGGETQYF. CDR3 in DNA: TGTGCCAGCAGTGTTAGTGGAGGGGAGACCCAGTACTTC.

In this sample, this clonotype turned up many times. The chain joins TRBV14 to TRBJ2-1, with D possibly called TRBD1 or TRBD2 (5 bases each). This CDR3 has 13 amino acids. V lost 6 bases and J 4 bases, leaving 10 bases between the germline ends. Germline V gene data show CDR1 as SGHDN and CDR2 as FVKESK. The CDR3 sequence: CASRGDQYNEQFF. CDR3 bases: TGTGCCAGCAGGGGGGACCAGTACAATGAGCAGTTCTTC.

This clonotype has more than one count but fewer than ten. This chain links TRBV3-1 with TRBJ2-2; no clear D. V gave up 1 base and J gave up 1 base, with 10 bases separating them. CDR3 length: 16 amino acids. The germline V gene encodes CDR1 LGHDT and CDR2 YNNKEL (reference sequence). The CDR3 region has the DNA TGTGCCAGCAGCCAAGCATTATGGGGGAACACCGGGGAGCTGTTTTTT. It codes for CASSQALWGNTGELFF.

The V gene is TRBV6-4, the J gene TRBJ1-2; perhaps TRBD1 as D (5 bases). Germline assignment: CDR1 MRHNA and CDR2 SNTAGT. V was pared by 2 bases and J by 8 bases, with 12 bases between. There are 13 residues in the CDR3. CDR3 bases: TGTGCCAGCAGTGACGGGGGGACCCGGGGCTACACCTTC. Translated: CASSDGGTRGYTF.

This clonotype was found many times. The chain carries TRBV10-3 and TRBJ2-3; D is possibly TRBD1 (6 bases). The CDR3 sequence is 16 residues long. The germline V gene encodes CDR1 ENHRY and CDR2 SYGVKD. Trimming left V 4 bases short and J 3 bases short, with 17 bases between. The CDR3 spells CAISGPGQGATDTQYF. CDR3 sequence (DNA): TGTGCCATCAGTGGTCCGGGACAAGGGGCGACAGATACGCAGTATTTT.

The chain links TRBV29-1 to TRBJ1-1; no reliable D call. Germline CDR1 reads SQVTM; CDR2 reads ANQGSEA. V lost 3 bases and J lost 1, with 9 bases in between. CDR3 length: 13 residues. Written as DNA, the CDR3 is TGCAGCGTTGAGACCAGCCGGAACACTGAAGCTTTCTTT. Encoded protein: CSVETSRNTEAFF.

This clonotype was counted many times. V is TRBV2 and J is TRBJ1-1; D may be TRBD1 (5 bases). This CDR3 is 15 amino acids long. Deletions cut 3 bases from V and 1 base from J, with 12 bases between. CDR1 and CDR2 (germline): SNHLY, FYNNEI. In nucleotides, the CDR3 is TGTGCCAGCAGTGATTGGGGGGTCCAGAACACTGAAGCTTTCTTT. Protein sequence: CASSDWGVQNTEAFF.

This clonotype was recorded many times. The rearrangement joins TRBV30 to TRBJ2-3, with 7 nucleotides matching TRBD1. The trim removed 3 bases at V and 6 bases at J, leaving 9 bases unmatched. The germline gives CDR1 GTSNPN, CDR2 SVGIG (reference sequence). CDR3 length: 14 amino acids. The CDR3 nucleotides read TGTGCCTGGAGAACCGGGACAGTCAAGGATACGCAGTATTTT. It codes for CAWRTGTVKDTQYF.

This clonotype appeared many times. V gene TRBV11-2 combines with J gene TRBJ1-4; D is unresolved. Trimming stripped 0 bases from V and 7 bases from J, with 12 bases between. The germline V gene encodes CDR1 SGHAT and CDR2 FQNNGV. This CDR3 has 15 residues. The CDR3 spells CASSLDLSTGEKLFF. CDR3 bases: TGTGCCAGCAGCTTAGATCTGAGCACGGGTGAAAAACTGTTTTTT. Complete variable domain (other parts from reference TRBV11-2 and TRBJ1-4): EAGVAQSPRYKIIEKRQSVAFWCNPISGHATLYWYQQILGQGPKLLIQFQNNGVVDDSQLPKDRFSAERLKGVDSTLKIQPAKLEDSAVYLCASSLDLSTGEKLFFGSGTQLSVL.

This clonotype was counted many times. The rearrangement uses TRBV20-1 and TRBJ2-5, with 9 positions matching TRBD1. Germline V gives CDR1 DFQATT, CDR2 SNEGSKA (reference sequence). The CDR3 covers 13 residues. V lost 6 bases, J lost 2 bases, and 4 bases stayed unmatched. Here the CDR3 reads CSALGTGQETQYF. CDR3 in DNA: TGCAGTGCCCTAGGGACAGGGCAAGAGACCCAGTACTTC.

This clonotype was recorded at least ten times. The rearrangement uses TRBV7-3 and TRBJ1-1; 8 nucleotides agree with TRBD1. The CDR3 is 15 amino acids. With V trimmed by 4 bases and J by 1 base, 5 bases remained unmatched. The germline gives CDR1 SGHTA, CDR2 FQGTGA. CDR3 DNA: TGTGCCAGCAGCTACGGACAGGGAGGGAACACTGAAGCTTTCTTT. Protein product: CASSYGQGGNTEAFF. Supplemented by reference TRBV7-3 and TRBJ1-1, the full variable domain reads GAGVSQTPSNKVTEKGKYVELRCDPISGHTALYWYRQSLGQGPEFLIYFQGTGAADDSGLPNDRFFAVRPEGSVSTLKIQRTERGDSAVYLCASSYGQGGNTEAFFGQGTRLTVV.

The sample holds a few counts of this clonotype. V and J are TRBV6-1 and TRBJ1-2; D unresolved. Trimming cost V 3 bases and J 4 bases, with 12 bases left between them. This CDR3 spans 14 amino acids. Germline V gives CDR1 MNHNS, CDR2 SASEGT. CDR3 sequence: CASSDRLAGYGYTF. The CDR3 DNA reads TGTGCCAGCAGTGACAGGCTGGCCGGCTATGGCTACACCTTC.

This sequence joins TRBV7-8 and TRBJ1-2; 8 nucleotides align to TRBD1. V was pared by 2 bases and J by 6 bases, with 17 bases of the junction left unmatched. The CDR3 is 18 amino acids. CDR1 is SGHVS, CDR2 FQNEAQ, per germline. The CDR3 here is CASSLLQTGEYPIHGYTF. In DNA, the CDR3 is TGTGCCAGCAGCTTACTGCAGACAGGGGAGTACCCTATTCATGGCTACACCTTC.

This clonotype was picked up many times. The chain joins TRBV29-1 to TRBJ1-1, with D hard to call. Trimming cost V 7 bases and J 0 bases, with 6 bases left between them. The CDR3 is 11 residues long. From germline, CDR1 is SQVTM and CDR2 ANQGSEA. The CDR3 DNA reads TGCAGCGCTACGTTGAACACTGAAGCTTTCTTT. This codes for CSATLNTEAFF.

At least ten counts were recorded for this clonotype. The J gene is TRBJ2-7, the V gene TRBV15, with D perhaps matching TRBD2 (7 bases). This CDR3 region has 13 residues. Trimming pared 7 bases from V and 4 bases from J, leaving 14 bases between. Looked up from germline, CDR1 is LNHNV and CDR2 is YYDKDF (reference sequence). CDR3 DNA sequence: TGTGCCACCATATCGGGGGGCATTTACGAGCAGTACGTC. Translation: CATISGGIYEQYV.

The gene calls are TRBV7-8 and TRBJ2-1, with 7 nucleotides matching TRBD1. CDR1 is SGHVS, CDR2 FQNEAQ, per germline. With V trimmed by 1 base and J by 10 bases, 7 bases remained unmatched. The CDR3 runs to 14 residues. The CDR3 reads CASSLELRGREQFF. In nucleotides, the CDR3 is TGTGCCAGCAGCTTAGAGCTTAGGGGGCGCGAGCAGTTCTTC.

This clonotype was seen many times. The chain combines TRBV30 with TRBJ1-1; D not certain. V was cut by 0 bases and J by 0 bases, with 8 bases left in between. Germline lookup yields CDR1 GTSNPN and CDR2 SVGIG (reference sequence). The CDR3 totals 14 residues. CDR3: CAWSVSGLNTEAFF. CDR3 DNA sequence: TGTGCCTGGAGTGTATCTGGGCTGAACACTGAAGCTTTCTTT.

This clonotype was observed at least ten times. The genes are TRBV30 and TRBJ1-1; possible D gene TRBD1, 6 bases. The CDR3 has 14 residues. V gave up 5 bases and J gave up 3 bases, with 16 bases separating them. The V gene's germline CDR1 is GTSNPN and CDR2 SVGIG (reference sequence). As DNA, the CDR3 is TGTGCCTGGGGACGGGGGGGGGCGGACACTGAAGCTTTCTTT. Translating it yields CAWGRGGADTEAFF.

This chain connects TRBV11-2 to TRBJ1-1; D unclear. Trimming stripped 2 bases from V and 10 bases from J, with 14 bases between. From germline, CDR1 is SGHAT and CDR2 FQNNGV. The CDR3 is 13 residues long. The CDR3 bases are TGTGCCAGCAGCTTAATCTCGGGGTCTGGAGCTTTCTTT. Amino acid sequence: CASSLISGSGAFF.

This clonotype was picked up many times. The chain has TRBV30 and TRBJ1-5; D is perhaps TRBD1 (5 bases). The CDR3 has 15 amino acids. V shed 0 bases and J shed 3 bases, with 12 bases lying between them. The germline gives CDR1 GTSNPN, CDR2 SVGIG (reference sequence). This CDR3 is CAWSVVGRNNQPQHF. The CDR3 bases are TGTGCCTGGAGTGTCGTGGGACGGAACAATCAGCCCCAGCATTTT.

This clonotype was picked up many times. The chain combines TRBV25-1 with TRBJ1-2; tentatively, D is TRBD1 (5 bases). Looked up from germline, CDR1 is MGHDK and CDR2 is SYGVNS. The CDR3 contains 14 residues. Trimming pared 6 bases from V and 8 bases from J, leaving 19 bases between. The CDR3: CASSPNRAGHGYTF. The CDR3 DNA sequence: TGTGCCAGCAGCCCTAATAGGGCAGGACACGGCTACACCTTC.

This clonotype was observed a few times. The V gene is TRBV6-1, the J gene TRBJ2-5; 10 positions agree with TRBD2. Germline V gene data show CDR1 as MNHNS and CDR2 as SASEGT. The CDR3 totals 13 residues. The junction had 14 bases not matched to a gene; V was cut back by 8 bases and J by 14 bases. The CDR3 DNA sequence: TGTGCCAGCGGTAAGAGTCGGACTAGCGGTAAATACTTC. As protein: CASGKSRTSGKYF.

The table lists this clonotype with a few counts. V is TRBV20-1 and J is TRBJ2-3; D not resolved. Germline V gives CDR1 DFQATT, CDR2 SNEGSKA (reference sequence). V was cut by 0 bases and J by 4 bases, with 11 bases left in between. The CDR3 totals 14 residues. The CDR3 nucleotides are TGCAGTGCTAGAGATTCTAGGTCGGCAGATACGCAGTATTTT. The encoded protein is CSARDSRSADTQYF.

This clonotype was observed a few times. The chain combines TRBV7-6 with TRBJ2-5, with 15 bases that match TRBD2. CDR3 length equals 16 residues. Germline-derived CDR1 and CDR2 are SGHVS and FNYEAQ. With V trimmed by 5 bases and J by 5 bases, 6 bases remained unmatched. CDR3 coding DNA: TGTGCCAGCAGCCGGGGACTAGCGGGAGGTGGGGAGACCCAGTACTTC. It encodes CASSRGLAGGGETQYF.

The CDR3 DNA sequence: TGCGCCAGCAGCTCAGGGGTAAATGAGCAGTTCTTC. Translated, it gives CASSSGVNEQFF. The rearrangement uses TRBV5-1 and TRBJ2-1, with D maybe TRBD1 (6 bases). V lost 3 bases and J lost 7, with 8 bases in between. The CDR3 has 12 amino acids. In germline, CDR1 is SGHRS, CDR2 YFSETQ.